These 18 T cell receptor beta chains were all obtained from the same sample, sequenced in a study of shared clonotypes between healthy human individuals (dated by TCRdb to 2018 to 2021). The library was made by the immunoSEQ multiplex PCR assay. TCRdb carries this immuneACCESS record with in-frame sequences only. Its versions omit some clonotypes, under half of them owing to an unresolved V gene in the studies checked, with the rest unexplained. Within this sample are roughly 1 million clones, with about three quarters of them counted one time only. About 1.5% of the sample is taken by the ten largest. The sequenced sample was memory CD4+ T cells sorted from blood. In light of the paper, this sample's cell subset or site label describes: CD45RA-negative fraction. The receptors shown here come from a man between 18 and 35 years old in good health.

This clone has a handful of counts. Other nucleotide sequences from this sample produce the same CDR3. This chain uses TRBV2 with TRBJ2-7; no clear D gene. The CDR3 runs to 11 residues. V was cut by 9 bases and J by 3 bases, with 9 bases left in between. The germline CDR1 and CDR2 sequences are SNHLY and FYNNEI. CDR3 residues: CASSSGYEQYF. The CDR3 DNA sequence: TGTGCCAGTAGCTCCGGCTACGAGCAGTACTTC.

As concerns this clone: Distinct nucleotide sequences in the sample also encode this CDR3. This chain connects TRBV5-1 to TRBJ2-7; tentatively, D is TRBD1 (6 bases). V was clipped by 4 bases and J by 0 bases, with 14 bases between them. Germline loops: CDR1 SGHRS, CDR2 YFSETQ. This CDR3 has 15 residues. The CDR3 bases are TGCGCCAGCAGCCCGGGGCAGGGGCGCTCCTACGAGCAGTACTTC. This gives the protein CASSPGQGRSYEQYF.

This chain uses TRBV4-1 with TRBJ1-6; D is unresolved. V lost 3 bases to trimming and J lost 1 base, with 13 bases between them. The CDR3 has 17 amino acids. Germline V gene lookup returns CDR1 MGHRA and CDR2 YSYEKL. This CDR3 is CASSHLAAGSYNSPLHF. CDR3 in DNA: TGCGCCAGCAGCCACCTAGCCGCTGGGTCCTATAATTCACCCCTCCACTTT.

The chain's CDR3 is CASSHPPFWLAGGPYEQYF. CDR3 DNA: TGCGCCAGCAGCCACCCCCCTTTCTGGCTAGCGGGAGGACCCTACGAGCAGTACTTC. The chain combines TRBV4-3 with TRBJ2-7, with 11 bases identical to TRBD2. The junction had 15 bases not matched to a gene; V was cut back by 3 bases and J by 2 bases. Per germline, CDR1 LGHNA and CDR2 YSLEER. The CDR3 runs 19 residues.

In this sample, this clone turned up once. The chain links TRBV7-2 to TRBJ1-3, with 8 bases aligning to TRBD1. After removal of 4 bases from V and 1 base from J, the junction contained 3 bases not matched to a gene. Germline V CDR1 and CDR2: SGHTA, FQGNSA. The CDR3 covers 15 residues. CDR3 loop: CASSSRTGSGNTIYF. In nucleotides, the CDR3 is TGTGCCAGCAGCTCTAGGACAGGGTCTGGAAACACCATATATTTT. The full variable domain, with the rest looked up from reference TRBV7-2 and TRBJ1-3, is GAGVSQSPSNKVTEKGKDVELRCDPISGHTALYWYRQSLGQGLEFLIYFQGNSAPDKSGLPSDRFSAERTGGSVSTLTIQRTQQEDSAVYLCASSSRTGSGNTIYFGEGSWLTVV.

CDR3 sequence (DNA): TGTGCCAGCAGCTCACTAGCGGGGGCTGGGAGTGAGCAGTTCTTC. It is translated as CASSSLAGAGSEQFF. The chain is built from TRBV7-2 and TRBJ2-1; 11 nucleotides agree with TRBD2. Germline loops: CDR1 SGHTA, CDR2 FQGNSA. Trimming cost V 4 bases and J 9 bases; bases outside gene matches: 8. This CDR3 comprises 15 residues. Filled out from reference TRBV7-2 and TRBJ2-1, the complete variable domain reads GAGVSQSPSNKVTEKGKDVELRCDPISGHTALYWYRQSLGQGLEFLIYFQGNSAPDKSGLPSDRFSAERTGGSVSTLTIQRTQQEDSAVYLCASSSLAGAGSEQFFGPGTRLTVL.

This CDR3 reads CASSLGGVDYGYTF. The CDR3 nucleotides read TGTGCCAGCAGCTTAGGGGGGGTAGACTATGGCTACACCTTC. The V and J genes are TRBV7-2 and TRBJ1-2, with TRBD1 as a possible D gene (5 bases). The ends were cut back, 1 base at V and 3 bases at J, with 9 bases in the middle. The CDR3 extends over 14 amino acids. Germline V CDR1 and CDR2: SGHTA, FQGNSA.

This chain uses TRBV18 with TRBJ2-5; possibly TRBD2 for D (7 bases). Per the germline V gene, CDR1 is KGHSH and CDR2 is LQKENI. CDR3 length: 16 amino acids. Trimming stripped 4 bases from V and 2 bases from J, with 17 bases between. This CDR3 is CASSRNSGGGQETQYF. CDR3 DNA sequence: TGTGCCAGCTCACGAAATTCGGGGGGCGGACAAGAGACCCAGTACTTC.

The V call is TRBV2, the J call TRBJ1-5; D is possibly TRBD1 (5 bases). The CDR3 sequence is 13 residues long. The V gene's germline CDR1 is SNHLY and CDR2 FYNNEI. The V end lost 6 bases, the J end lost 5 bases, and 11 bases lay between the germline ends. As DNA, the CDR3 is TGTGCCAGCAGCGGGGACTTATATCAGCCCCAGCATTTT. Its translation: CASSGDLYQPQHF.

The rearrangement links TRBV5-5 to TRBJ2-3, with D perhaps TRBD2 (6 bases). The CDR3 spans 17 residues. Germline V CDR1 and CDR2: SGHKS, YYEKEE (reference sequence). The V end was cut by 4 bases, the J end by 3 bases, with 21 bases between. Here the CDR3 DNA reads TGTGCCAGCAGCCAAGATCCTCAGGGACTTATTACAGATACGCAGTATTTT. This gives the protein CASSQDPQGLITDTQYF.

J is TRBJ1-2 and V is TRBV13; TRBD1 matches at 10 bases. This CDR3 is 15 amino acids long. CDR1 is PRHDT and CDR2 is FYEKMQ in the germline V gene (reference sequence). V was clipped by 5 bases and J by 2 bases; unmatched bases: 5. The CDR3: CASSQGQGINYGYTF. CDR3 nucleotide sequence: TGTGCCAGCAGCCAGGGACAGGGGATAAACTATGGCTACACCTTC.

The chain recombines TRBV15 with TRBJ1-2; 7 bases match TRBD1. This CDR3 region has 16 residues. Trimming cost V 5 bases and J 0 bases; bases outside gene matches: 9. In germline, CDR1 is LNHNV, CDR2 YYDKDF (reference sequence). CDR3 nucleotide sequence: TGTGCCACCAGCGTACGACAGGGCTTAGCTAACTATGGCTACACCTTC. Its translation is CATSVRQGLANYGYTF.

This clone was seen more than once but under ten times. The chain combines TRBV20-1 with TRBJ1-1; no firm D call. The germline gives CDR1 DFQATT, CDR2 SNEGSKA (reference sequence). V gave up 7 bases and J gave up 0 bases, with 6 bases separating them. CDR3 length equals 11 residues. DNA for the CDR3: TGCAGTGGAGGTTTGAACACTGAAGCTTTCTTT. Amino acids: CSGGLNTEAFF.

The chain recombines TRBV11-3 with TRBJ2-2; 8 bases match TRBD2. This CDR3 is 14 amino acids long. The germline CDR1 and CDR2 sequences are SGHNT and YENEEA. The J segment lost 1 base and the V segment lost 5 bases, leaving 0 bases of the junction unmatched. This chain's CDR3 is CASSTSGNTGELFF. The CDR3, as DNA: TGTGCCAGCAGCACTAGCGGGAACACCGGGGAGCTGTTTTTT.

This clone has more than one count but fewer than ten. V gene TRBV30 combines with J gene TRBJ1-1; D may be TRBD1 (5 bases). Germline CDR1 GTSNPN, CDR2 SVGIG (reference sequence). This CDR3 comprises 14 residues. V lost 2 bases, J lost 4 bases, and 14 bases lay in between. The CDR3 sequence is CAWSSQGEGTEAFF. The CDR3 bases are TGTGCCTGGAGTAGCCAGGGAGAAGGCACTGAAGCTTTCTTT.

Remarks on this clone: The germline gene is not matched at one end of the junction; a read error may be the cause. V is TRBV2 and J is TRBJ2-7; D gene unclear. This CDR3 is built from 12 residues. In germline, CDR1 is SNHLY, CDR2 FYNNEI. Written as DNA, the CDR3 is TGTGCCAGCAGTGAAGGTGAAGCCCGCAAAGACTTC. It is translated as CASSEGEARKDF.

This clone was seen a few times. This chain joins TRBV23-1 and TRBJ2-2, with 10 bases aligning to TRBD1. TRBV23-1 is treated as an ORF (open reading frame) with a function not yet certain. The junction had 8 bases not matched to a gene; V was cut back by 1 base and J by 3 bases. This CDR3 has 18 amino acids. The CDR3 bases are TGCGCCAGCAGTCAATACCTGACAGGGGGCTTTTACACCGGGGAGCTGTTTTTT. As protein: CASSQYLTGGFYTGELFF.

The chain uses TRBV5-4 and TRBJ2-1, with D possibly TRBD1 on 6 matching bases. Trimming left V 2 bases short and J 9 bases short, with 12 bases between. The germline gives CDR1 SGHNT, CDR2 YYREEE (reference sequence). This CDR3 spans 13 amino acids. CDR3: CASSLEGGLEQFF. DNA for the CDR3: TGTGCCAGCAGCTTAGAAGGGGGTCTTGAGCAGTTCTTC. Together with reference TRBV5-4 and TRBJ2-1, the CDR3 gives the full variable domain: ETGVTQSPTHLIKTRGQQVTLRCSSQSGHNTVSWYQQALGQGPQFIFQYYREEENGRGNFPPRFSGLQFPNYSSELNVNALELDDSALYLCASSLEGGLEQFFGPGTRLTVL.